This TCR beta chain was sequenced during a study of blood T cells in healthy people across ages. Per the germline V gene, CDR1 is MNHNS and CDR2 is SASEGT. V dropped 6 bases and J dropped 7; count of bases not matched to a gene: 18. This CDR3 has 16 residues. The sample, roughly 9.1 milliliters of peripheral blood, was drawn from each donor. Sample-barcoded 5' priming and a J-beta primer mix drove a second PCR of roughly 6 to 12 cycles. Tags on each cDNA molecule came from a template-switch adaptor with 12 random nucleotides. Sequencing recovered at least 2.5 million CDR3-containing paired-end reads from each sample. From the 5' RACE reads, TCRdb called clonotypes with MiXCR, one entry per CDR3 protein. The table lists 920,000 or so distinct CDR3 sequences, over 35% of them singletons.

The clonotype comes from a woman aged 60-70 years in good health. The rearrangement uses TRBV6-1 and TRBJ2-7, with TRBD1 identical over 7 bases. The sequencing input was blood. The CDR3, as DNA: TGTGCCAGCAGGAGTAGTACAGGGGCCCAGCTGAAGGAGCAGTACTTC. It translates to CASRSSTGAQLKEQYF.